A single sample gave rise to the 32 T cell receptor beta chains below, sequenced in a study of T cells in Graves' hyperthyroidism and ophthalmopathy. RNA transcripts provided the source from which TCR beta CDR3 regions were amplified. First-round RT-PCR with HTBI primers amplified the TCR CDR3 region. Via MiXCR, TCRdb re-called the multiplex PCR reads, giving one row per CDR3 protein. This sample carries hundreds of thousands of distinct CDR3 sequences, around 13% of them seen once, and the ten largest clones take 5.8%. Sequenced: blood. All receptors come from a woman in her twenties or thirties with Graves' hyperthyroidism that later progressed to Graves' ophthalmopathy.

This clonotype was counted at least ten times. The V call is TRBV30, the J call TRBJ2-5, with TRBD2 as a possible D gene (6 bases). Germline-derived CDR1 and CDR2 are GTSNPN and SVGIG (reference sequence). CDR3 length equals 12 residues. V gave up 5 bases and J gave up 4 bases, with 11 bases separating them. The CDR3 is CAWGGQGETQYF. The CDR3 bases are TGTGCCTGGGGAGGGCAGGGAGAGACCCAGTACTTC.

The V gene is TRBV28, the J gene TRBJ2-1; D is possibly TRBD1 or TRBD2 (7 bases each). V was pared by 7 bases and J by 4 bases, with 17 bases between. This CDR3 region has 15 residues. CDR1 MDHEN and CDR2 SYDVKM come from the germline V gene. CDR3 amino acids: CASIPQGGGYNEQFF. CDR3 sequence (DNA): TGTGCCAGCATTCCCCAGGGGGGGGGTTACAATGAGCAGTTCTTC.

This clonotype has a count of ten or more. The rearrangement links TRBV28 to TRBJ2-3; the D is unclear. CDR1 is MDHEN and CDR2 is SYDVKM in the germline V gene. CDR3 length: 14 amino acids. V lost 4 bases and J lost 2, with 10 bases in between. The CDR3 nucleotides read TGTGCCAGCAGTTCACCCGGGCCCACAGATACGCAGTATTTT. This translates into CASSSPGPTDTQYF.

This clonotype was picked up many times. The chain uses TRBV2 and TRBJ2-1, with 11 positions matching TRBD2. Germline V lookup: CDR1 SNHLY, CDR2 FYNNEI. J gave up 8 bases and V 6 bases, and 9 bases lay outside the gene matches. CDR3 length equals 15 residues. The CDR3 protein is CASRADPGLADEQFF. The CDR3, as DNA: TGTGCCAGCAGGGCGGACCCGGGACTAGCGGATGAGCAGTTCTTC. The variable domain in full, completed from reference TRBV2 and TRBJ2-1, reads EPEVTQTPSHQVTQMGQEVILRCVPISNHLYFYWYRQILGQKVEFLVSFYNNEISEKSEIFDDQFSVERPDGSNFTLKIRSTKLEDSAMYFCASRADPGLADEQFFGPGTRLTVL.

This clonotype came up many times. The gene calls are TRBV27 and TRBJ1-1; D uncertain. Germline CDR1 and CDR2: MNHEY and SMNVEV (reference sequence). V was trimmed by 5 bases and J by 5 bases, leaving 12 bases between them. The length of the CDR3 is 13 residues. CDR3 region: CASSLGRETEAFF. The CDR3 DNA sequence: TGTGCCAGCAGTCTCGGACGAGAGACTGAAGCTTTCTTT.

The rearrangement uses TRBV18 and TRBJ1-2; 10 bases align to TRBD1. Germline values: CDR1 KGHSH, CDR2 LQKENI. The V segment lost 10 bases and the J segment 6 bases; nucleotides outside the gene matches: 14. The CDR3 extends over 15 amino acids. CDR3 protein: CATRIGGTGDHGYTF. The CDR3 region has the DNA TGTGCCACCCGCATTGGAGGGACAGGGGATCATGGCTACACCTTC.

This clonotype was recorded at least ten times. This CDR3 reads CASEGRTEAFF. CDR3 in DNA: TGTGCCAGCGAGGGTCGGACTGAAGCTTTCTTT. The chain employs TRBV2 and TRBJ1-1; D is undetermined. Germline V gives CDR1 SNHLY, CDR2 FYNNEI. The CDR3 extends over 11 amino acids. V lost 8 bases to trimming and J lost 5 bases, with 9 bases between them.

This clonotype was counted between two and nine times. This chain connects TRBV3-1 to TRBJ2-2; D is uncertain. Trimming removed 1 base from V and 3 bases from J, with 9 bases in between. The CDR3 extends over 15 amino acids. Germline CDR1 LGHDT, CDR2 YNNKEL (reference sequence). The DNA of the CDR3 is TGTGCCAGCAGCCAAGGGATGGCGGACACCGGGGAGCTGTTTTTT. This encodes CASSQGMADTGELFF.

This clonotype was detected ten times or more. V gene TRBV6-6 combines with J gene TRBJ2-7; D possibly corresponds to TRBD2 (6 bases). CDR1 MNHNY and CDR2 SVGAGI come from the germline V gene (reference sequence). The ends were cut back, 2 bases at V and 2 bases at J, with 13 bases in the middle. CDR3 length equals 15 residues. The CDR3 nucleotides are TGTGCCAGCAGTTACAGTAGCGGAGTGCCCTACGAGCAGTACTTC. Protein: CASSYSSGVPYEQYF.

This clonotype appeared many times. The chain couples TRBV11-3 to TRBJ2-5; D is unclear. Germline CDR1 and CDR2: SGHNT and YENEEA. CDR3 size: 11 residues. The germline V and J ends were trimmed by 3 bases and 4 bases, with 3 bases remaining between them. DNA for the CDR3: TGTGCCAGCAGCTTTATAGAGACCCAGTACTTC. Translation: CASSFIETQYF.

This clonotype was detected many times. The chain employs TRBV30 and TRBJ1-5, with D possibly being TRBD1 (6 bases). Per germline, CDR1 GTSNPN and CDR2 SVGIG (reference sequence). V was shortened by 0 bases and J by 9 bases, with 9 bases between the two germline ends. The CDR3 is 12 residues long. The CDR3 DNA follows: TGTGCCTGGAGTGTAGAAGGGGGGCCCCAGCATTTT. It yields the protein CAWSVEGGPQHF.

V is TRBV4-1 and J is TRBJ2-1; 7 bases fit TRBD2. CDR1 is MGHRA, CDR2 YSYEKL, per germline. The CDR3 has 19 amino acids. Losses at the gene ends were 0 bases for V and 0 bases for J; bases not matched to a gene: 11. The CDR3 DNA reads TGCGCCAGCAGCCAAGAATCACCTAGCGGCCTTAGCTCCTACAATGAGCAGTTCTTC. Amino acid sequence: CASSQESPSGLSSYNEQFF.

The chain has TRBV27 and TRBJ1-1; D perhaps matches TRBD1 (5 bases). The V end lost 5 bases, the J end lost 7 bases, and 17 bases lay between the germline ends. The CDR3 consists of 14 residues. Germline V gene lookup returns CDR1 MNHEY and CDR2 SMNVEV (reference sequence). The CDR3 sequence is CASSTLEGPDEAFF. As DNA, the CDR3 is TGTGCCAGCAGTACCCTGGAGGGGCCCGATGAAGCTTTCTTT.

The table lists this clonotype with many counts. This sequence joins TRBV27 and TRBJ1-2; the D gene is possibly TRBD1 (5 bases). Germline V lookup: CDR1 MNHEY, CDR2 SMNVEV (reference sequence). The V gene lost 5 bases and the J gene lost 7 bases, with 14 bases spanning the gap. The CDR3 has 13 residues. CDR3 residues: CASSPPGTGGYTF. CDR3 sequence (DNA): TGTGCCAGCAGTCCCCCCGGGACTGGTGGCTACACCTTC.

At least ten counts were recorded for this clonotype. The chain uses TRBV20-1 and TRBJ1-6; a weak D match, TRBD1 (6 bases). Deletions cut 0 bases from V and 7 bases from J, with 19 bases between. CDR3 size: 17 residues. The germline V gene has CDR1 DFQATT and CDR2 SNEGSKA (reference sequence). CDR3 in DNA: TGCAGTGCTAGAGATTCCCCTGGAGGGGGAGGCAATTCACCCCTCCACTTT. Encoded protein: CSARDSPGGGGNSPLHF.

This clonotype was recorded many times. CDR3 region: CASSREGGTGHEKLFF. DNA for the CDR3: TGTGCCAGTAGCCGGGAAGGAGGGACAGGCCATGAAAAACTGTTTTTT. This chain connects TRBV19 to TRBJ1-4; 8 bases map to TRBD1. The J segment lost 6 bases and the V segment lost 6 bases, leaving 12 bases of the junction unmatched. CDR1 and CDR2 (germline): LNHDA, SQIVND (reference sequence). There are 16 residues in the CDR3.

This clonotype showed up many times. The chain joins TRBV28 to TRBJ1-6; D unclear. Trimming stripped 6 bases from V and 7 bases from J, with 16 bases between. Germline V gene lookup returns CDR1 MDHEN and CDR2 SYDVKM. The CDR3 spans 15 residues. Here the CDR3 DNA reads TGTGCCAGCAGCCCCCGCGGAGGCCCCAATTCACCCCTCCACTTT. Amino acids: CASSPRGGPNSPLHF.

This clonotype was counted many times. This rearrangement joins TRBV10-3 to TRBJ1-3; D gene unclear. The CDR3 length is 16 residues. V lost 2 bases to trimming and J lost 0 bases, with 11 bases between them. CDR1 and CDR2 (germline): ENHRY, SYGVKD. DNA of the CDR3: TGTGCCATCAGTGAGGGAACATCCCACTCTGGAAACACCATATATTTT. It encodes CAISEGTSHSGNTIYF.

This clonotype has a count of ten or more. This sequence joins TRBV7-8 and TRBJ1-2; 7 bases line up with TRBD1. The CDR3 has 12 amino acids. V gave up 5 bases and J gave up 10 bases; unmatched junction bases: 7. Looked up from germline, CDR1 is SGHVS and CDR2 is FQNEAQ. CDR3 bases: TGTGCCAGCAGCAGACAGGGTAGAGACTACACCTTC. As protein: CASSRQGRDYTF. Full variable domain (missing parts from reference TRBV7-8 and TRBJ1-2): GAGVSQSPRYKVAKRGQDVALRCDPISGHVSLFWYQQALGQGPEFLTYFQNEAQLDKSGLPSDRFFAERPEGSVSTLKIQRTQQEDSAVYLCASSRQGRDYTFGSGTRLTVV.

This clonotype was detected once. The chain joins TRBV6-9 to TRBJ2-5; 9 nucleotides match TRBD2. J was trimmed by 5 bases and V by 3 bases; bases with no gene match: 4. The CDR3 sequence is 14 residues long. Germline V gives CDR1 MNHGY, CDR2 SVAAGI. Here the CDR3 reads CASSYPAGGETQYF. The CDR3 DNA is TGTGCCAGCAGTTACCCAGCGGGAGGCGAGACCCAGTACTTC.

This clonotype was seen a handful of times. This rearrangement joins TRBV19 to TRBJ1-5, with TRBD1 identical over 7 bases. Per germline, CDR1 LNHDA and CDR2 SQIVND (reference sequence). With 3 bases clipped from V and 7 bases from J, the junction kept 12 bases outside the gene matches. The CDR3 covers 16 residues. In DNA, the CDR3 is TGTGCCAGTAGTATGGAGGGGGCGCGTACTAACCAGCCCCAGCATTTT. Translation: CASSMEGARTNQPQHF.

This clonotype was seen once. The chain employs TRBV7-8 and TRBJ2-2; 10 nucleotides match TRBD1. Trimming removed 5 bases from V and 1 base from J; junction bases left unmatched: 22. CDR3 length: 22 amino acids. The germline V gene has CDR1 SGHVS and CDR2 FQNEAQ. The CDR3 DNA sequence: TGTGCCAGCAGCCCTGGGGACAGGGGCCTAACCCTCTACTTATTGAACACCGGGGAGCTGTTTTTT. Amino acid sequence: CASSPGDRGLTLYLLNTGELFF.

V and J are TRBV20-1 and TRBJ1-6; TRBD1 matches at 7 bases. Germline CDR1 DFQATT, CDR2 SNEGSKA (reference sequence). Trimming at V came to 4 bases and at J to 9 bases, leaving 9 bases not matched to a gene. The CDR3 has 14 amino acids. The CDR3 sequence is CSAIETGSISPLHF. CDR3 DNA: TGCAGTGCTATTGAGACAGGGTCGATTTCACCCCTCCACTTT.

There are a few counts of this clonotype. This chain connects TRBV5-8 to TRBJ2-1, with D possibly matching TRBD1 (6 bases). The CDR3 sequence is 15 residues long. Trimming took off 6 bases at V and 4 bases at J, with 17 bases between the two ends. Per the germline V gene, CDR1 is SGHTS and CDR2 is YDEGEE. CDR3 residues: CASNHQGKSYNEQFF. CDR3 bases: TGTGCCAGCAACCATCAGGGGAAGTCATACAATGAGCAGTTCTTC. Using reference TRBV5-8 and TRBJ2-1 for the parts outside the CDR3, the full variable domain is EAGVTQSPTHLIKTRGQQATLRCSPISGHTSVYWYQQALGLGLQFLLWYDEGEERNRGNFPPRFSGRQFPNYSSELNVNALELEDSALYLCASNHQGKSYNEQFFGPGTRLTVL.

This clonotype was counted ten times or more. The chain is built from TRBV5-1 and TRBJ2-5; tentative D call: TRBD2 (6 bases). Trimming removed 3 bases at V and 4 bases at J, with 13 bases between. Per germline, CDR1 SGHRS and CDR2 YFSETQ. This CDR3 is built from 14 residues. The CDR3 here is CASSSTSMAETQYF. CDR3 nucleotides: TGCGCCAGCAGCTCGACTAGTATGGCAGAGACCCAGTACTTC. Full variable domain (missing parts from reference TRBV5-1 and TRBJ2-5): KAGVTQTPRYLIKTRGQQVTLSCSPISGHRSVSWYQQTPGQGLQFLFEYFSETQRNKGNFPGRFSGRQFSNSRSEMNVSTLELGDSALYLCASSSTSMAETQYFGPGTRLLVL.

This clonotype occurred many times. The chain employs TRBV12-3 or TRBV12-4 and TRBJ2-7, with D perhaps matching TRBD1 or TRBD2 (6 bases each). V gave up 5 bases and J gave up 1 base, with 15 bases separating them. The CDR3 runs 15 residues. The CDR3, as DNA: TGTGCCAGCAGTCCGGGGGCGGGGCCGTCCTACGAGCAGTACTTC. Its translation: CASSPGAGPSYEQYF.

Of note for this clonotype: A much larger clone sits a single nucleotide away, making a read error possible. V and J are TRBV5-6 and TRBJ2-1, with TRBD2 matching over 7 bases. V shed 2 bases, J shed 0 bases, and the junction held 8 bases outside the gene matches. Germline V gene data show CDR1 as SGHDT and CDR2 as YYEEEE. The CDR3 has 17 amino acids. The CDR3 DNA is TGTGCCAGCAGCTTAGTTTCCTGCGGGAGCTCCTACAATGAGCAGTTCTTC. This translates into CASSLVSCGSSYNEQFF.

Ten or more counts support this clonotype. The J gene is TRBJ2-1, the V gene TRBV20-1; D may be TRBD2 (5 bases). CDR3 size: 14 residues. CDR1 and CDR2 (germline): DFQATT, SNEGSKA (reference sequence). Trimming took off 0 bases at V and 4 bases at J, with 10 bases between the two ends. This chain's CDR3 is CSAREAGAYNEQFF. The CDR3, as DNA: TGCAGTGCTAGAGAGGCGGGCGCGTACAATGAGCAGTTCTTC.

This clonotype was detected ten times or more. The J gene is TRBJ1-2, the V gene TRBV19; no firm D call. The CDR3 has 15 amino acids. Trimming cost V 10 bases and J 6 bases, with 24 bases left between them. CDR1 and CDR2 from the germline V gene are LNHDA and SQIVND (reference sequence). The CDR3 loop is CATHARKGQWDGYTF. The CDR3, as DNA: TGTGCCACCCATGCTAGGAAGGGTCAGTGGGATGGCTACACCTTC. Based on the CDR3 plus reference TRBV19 and TRBJ1-2, the full variable domain is DGGITQSPKYLFRKEGQNVTLSCEQNLNHDAMYWYRQDPGQGLRLIYYSQIVNDFQKGDIAEGYSVSREKKESFPLTVTSAQKNPTAFYLCATHARKGQWDGYTFGSGTRLTVV.

This clonotype was picked up many times. V is TRBV28 and J is TRBJ1-1; 9 positions agree with TRBD1. Germline assignment: CDR1 MDHEN and CDR2 SYDVKM. V gave up 6 bases and J gave up 6 bases; unmatched junction bases: 23. The CDR3 extends over 19 amino acids. The CDR3 reads CASSRTTAQDRGLGAEAFF. CDR3 nucleotide sequence: TGTGCCAGCAGCCGTACAACGGCCCAGGACAGGGGTTTAGGCGCTGAAGCTTTCTTT.

This clonotype was found a few times. The chain links TRBV6-1 to TRBJ1-5; D remains unclear. The V and J ends lost 4 bases and 0 bases respectively, with 16 bases between them. This CDR3 has 17 residues. Germline assignment: CDR1 MNHNS and CDR2 SASEGT. Written as DNA, the CDR3 is TGTGCCAGCAGTGGGGTAGGCACCCACCATAGCAATCAGCCCCAGCATTTT. Encoded protein: CASSGVGTHHSNQPQHF.

This clonotype was picked up a small number of times. The V gene is TRBV19, the J gene TRBJ1-1; D is undetermined. The CDR3 extends over 11 amino acids. Trimming took 7 bases from V and 3 from J, leaving 6 bases between them. CDR1 is LNHDA, CDR2 SQIVND, per germline (reference sequence). The CDR3 protein is CASMTYTEAFF. The CDR3 DNA follows: TGTGCCAGTATGACTTACACTGAAGCTTTCTTT. The full variable domain, with the rest looked up from reference TRBV19 and TRBJ1-1, is DGGITQSPKYLFRKEGQNVTLSCEQNLNHDAMYWYRQDPGQGLRLIYYSQIVNDFQKGDIAEGYSVSREKKESFPLTVTSAQKNPTAFYLCASMTYTEAFFGQGTRLTVV.